Listed here is a single TCR beta chain. The antigen remains undetermined. From the RACE reads, TCRdb called clonotypes with MiXCR, one entry per CDR3 protein. This sample has approximately 260,000 distinct CDR3 sequences; approximately 8.6% occur once, and the top ten carry around 2.5%. The CDR3 extends over 15 amino acids. V was trimmed by 0 bases and J by 2 bases, leaving 11 bases between them. Per the germline V gene, CDR1 is MNHEY and CDR2 is SVGAGI. This record belongs to a study of human T cells and chemical hapten exposure. Study-level points and caveats: TCRs above 1 in 1000 frequency did not change with DPC sensitization.

The time point denotes: pre-sensitization, week 0. Treatment indicated: therapeutic diphenylcyclopropenone sensitization with weekly scalp DPC. V and J are TRBV6-5 and TRBJ2-7; D unclear. The material sequenced was whole blood, taken in connection with sensitization to the hapten diphenylcyclopropenone (DPC). This TCR came from a middle-aged woman with alopecia areata. Some clones in this sample may be carry-over from other donors' samples. In DNA form, the CDR3 reads TGTGCCAGCAGTTACTCGAAGGCTAGTCCCTACGAGCAGTACTTC. Translation gives CASSYSKASPYEQYF.